Detailed here is one TCR beta chain. Data came from immunoSEQ multiplex PCR; TCRdb stores just in-frame clones and leaves some out. Here the sample spans nearly 80,000 clones, about 90% being singletons. V was cut by 2 bases and J by 2 bases, with 16 bases left in between. The CDR3 length is 17 residues. CDR1 and CDR2 (germline): ENHRY, SYGVKD. This record comes from a study of OX40 agonist ivuxolimab in advanced cancers. The source was CD4+ or CD8+ T cells sorted from blood, collected in a trial of the OX40 agonist ivuxolimab. The V call is TRBV10-3, the J call TRBJ2-4; possibly TRBD1 or TRBD2 for D (6 bases each). The clonotype was recovered from an adult with an advanced solid tumor such as melanoma, head and neck, liver or kidney cancer. CDR3 coding DNA: TGTGCCATCAGTGAGATGAGGGGGGACGTGACCAAAAACATTCAGTACTTC. It specifies CAISEMRGDVTKNIQYF.